These 28 T cell receptor beta chains originate from one sample sequenced in a study of blood T cell repertoires in COVID-19. Only in-frame clones appear in the TCRdb table, and some are missing; sequencing was by immunoSEQ multiplex PCR. The table records roughly 150,000 clones, approximately 92% of them present only once. The source material was peripheral blood. The source is a woman in her thirties or forties with acute or convalescent COVID-19.

The gene calls are TRBV5-4 and TRBJ1-4; 11 bases match TRBD1. Losses at the gene ends were 3 bases for V and 4 bases for J; bases not matched to a gene: 14. There are 19 residues in the CDR3. The germline gives CDR1 SGHNT, CDR2 YYREEE (reference sequence). CDR3 region: CASSSPLSGQGAGNEKLFF. In nucleotides, the CDR3 is TGTGCCAGCAGCTCGCCACTAAGCGGACAGGGGGCGGGTAATGAAAAACTGTTTTTT.

The V call is TRBV18, the J call TRBJ1-2, with 7 bases that match TRBD1. The V gene end was trimmed by 3 bases and the J gene end by 7 bases; junction bases not matched to a gene: 11. This CDR3 comprises 15 residues. Germline loops: CDR1 KGHSH, CDR2 LQKENI. This CDR3 is CASSPDRERSGGYTF. Written as DNA, the CDR3 is TGTGCCAGCTCACCCGACAGGGAGCGATCTGGTGGCTACACCTTC.

This clone was detected only a few times. The chain links TRBV7-9 to TRBJ1-2, with unresolved D. Per the germline V gene, CDR1 is SEHNR and CDR2 is FQNEAQ (reference sequence). The CDR3 runs 12 residues. V was clipped by 6 bases and J by 4 bases, with 9 bases between them. CDR3 in DNA: TGTGCCAGCAGGCGGGCCAGCTATGGCTACACCTTC. Protein product: CASRRASYGYTF.

This clone was counted a single time. The rearrangement links TRBV5-4 to TRBJ2-3; 7 nucleotides agree with TRBD2. The length of the CDR3 is 17 residues. Germline V gene sequence: CDR1 SGHNT, CDR2 YYREEE (reference sequence). With V trimmed by 1 base and J by 5 bases, 13 bases remained unmatched. CDR3 coding DNA: TGTGCCAGCAGCTTGCTGACCGGGGGGTTTGGTGGAGATACGCAGTATTTT. It translates to CASSLLTGGFGGDTQYF.

The rearrangement uses TRBV30 and TRBJ1-6; D is uncertain. Trimming stripped 4 bases from V and 0 bases from J, with 7 bases between. The CDR3 totals 14 residues. In germline, CDR1 is GTSNPN, CDR2 SVGIG (reference sequence). The CDR3 DNA is TGTGCCTGGACCGGTATCTCCTATAATTCACCCCTCCACTTT. It codes for CAWTGISYNSPLHF.

The V gene is TRBV5-1, the J gene TRBJ1-2, with 9 bases lining up with TRBD1. The V gene end was trimmed by 0 bases and the J gene end by 5 bases; junction bases not matched to a gene: 5. The CDR3 runs to 15 residues. Germline V gene lookup returns CDR1 SGHRS and CDR2 YFSETQ. CDR3 coding DNA: TGCGCCAGCAGCTTGGCGGACAGGGGTCGGTATGGCTACACCTTC. Its translation is CASSLADRGRYGYTF. Based on the CDR3 plus reference TRBV5-1 and TRBJ1-2, the full variable domain is KAGVTQTPRYLIKTRGQQVTLSCSPISGHRSVSWYQQTPGQGLQFLFEYFSETQRNKGNFPGRFSGRQFSNSRSEMNVSTLELGDSALYLCASSLADRGRYGYTFGSGTRLTVV.

V gene TRBV9 combines with J gene TRBJ2-7, with 7 bases identical to TRBD1. Germline trimming cut 6 bases from V and 4 bases from J; bases unmatched to any gene: 7. The CDR3 consists of 13 residues. CDR1 is SGDLS, CDR2 YYNGEE, per germline. DNA for the CDR3: TGTGCCAGCAATAGGGACAGCATGTACGAGCAGTACTTC. Its protein is CASNRDSMYEQYF.

The V call is TRBV15, the J call TRBJ2-1, with 8 bases aligning to TRBD2. CDR1 is LNHNV, CDR2 YYDKDF, per germline (reference sequence). Trimming cost V 3 bases and J 8 bases; bases outside gene matches: 15. This CDR3 comprises 17 residues. In DNA, the CDR3 is TGTGCCACCAGCAGGGACTCCGGGACTAGGGATAAAGATGAGCAGTTCTTC. It encodes CATSRDSGTRDKDEQFF.

This clone appeared a few times. This rearrangement joins TRBV5-1 to TRBJ1-6, with D possibly being TRBD1 (5 bases). Germline values: CDR1 SGHRS, CDR2 YFSETQ. Trimming took off 0 bases at V and 11 bases at J, with 9 bases between the two ends. There are 13 residues in the CDR3. The CDR3, as DNA: TGCGCCAGCAGCTTGGGTGGGGGGACACCCCTCCACTTT. This encodes CASSLGGGTPLHF.

The chain links TRBV11-3 to TRBJ2-1; D might be TRBD2 (5 bases). The length of the CDR3 is 13 residues. Germline V gene sequence: CDR1 SGHNT, CDR2 YENEEA. V lost 1 base and J 7 bases, leaving 8 bases between the germline ends. The CDR3 sequence: CASSLVPGNEQFF. Here the CDR3 DNA reads TGTGCCAGCAGCTTAGTGCCGGGGAATGAGCAGTTCTTC.

V usage is TRBV6-8 and J usage is TRBJ2-7; 9 positions agree with TRBD2. The CDR3 is 16 amino acids. J lost 7 bases, V lost 2 bases, and 12 bases had no gene match. CDR1 is MNHGY, CDR2 SAAAGT, per germline. CDR3 region: CASSYPSGGRAKEQYF. Here the CDR3 DNA reads TGTGCCAGCAGTTACCCTTCGGGCGGGAGGGCCAAAGAGCAGTACTTC.

This clone turned up a few times. J is TRBJ1-6 and V is TRBV7-8; D is uncertain. Germline V gene data show CDR1 as SGHVS and CDR2 as FQNEAQ. The CDR3 is 15 amino acids. V shed 1 base and J shed 10 bases, with 14 bases lying between them. As DNA, the CDR3 is TGTGCCAGCAGCTTAGGATCCCGGGTAAAATCACCCCTCCACTTT. This gives the protein CASSLGSRVKSPLHF.

The J gene is TRBJ1-5, the V gene TRBV6-5; 7 nucleotides line up with TRBD1. From germline, CDR1 is MNHEY and CDR2 SVGAGI. The CDR3 loop spans 15 amino acids. V dropped 6 bases and J dropped 0; count of bases not matched to a gene: 5. CDR3 protein: CASRGQTYSNQPQHF. The CDR3 nucleotides are TGTGCCAGCAGGGGACAGACTTATAGCAATCAGCCCCAGCATTTT.

The J gene is TRBJ1-2, the V gene TRBV5-1; 7 positions agree with TRBD1. Germline values: CDR1 SGHRS, CDR2 YFSETQ. This CDR3 has 15 residues. V shed 2 bases, J shed 5 bases, and the junction held 9 bases outside the gene matches. The CDR3 loop reads CASSLTGTDYYGYTF. DNA of the CDR3: TGCGCCAGCAGCTTAACCGGGACAGACTATTATGGCTACACCTTC.

This rearrangement joins TRBV19 to TRBJ2-7, with TRBD1 matching over 8 bases. The CDR3 runs 15 residues. J was trimmed by 2 bases and V by 6 bases; bases with no gene match: 9. In germline, CDR1 is LNHDA, CDR2 SQIVND (reference sequence). In DNA, the CDR3 is TGTGCCAGTAGCAAGACAGGGGTGGTACCCTACGAGCAGTACTTC. Translation gives CASSKTGVVPYEQYF.

The V and J genes are TRBV4-1 and TRBJ2-7; the D is unclear. Germline loops: CDR1 MGHRA, CDR2 YSYEKL. V dropped 1 base and J dropped 6 bases, with 16 bases sitting between them. The length of the CDR3 is 15 residues. The CDR3 loop reads CASSQVRPPQVEQYF. As DNA, the CDR3 is TGCGCCAGCAGCCAAGTCCGCCCCCCCCAGGTCGAGCAGTACTTC.

This clone has just one count. V is TRBV27 and J is TRBJ1-1; possible D gene TRBD1, 5 bases. This CDR3 comprises 11 residues. Germline CDR1 MNHEY, CDR2 SMNVEV (reference sequence). V lost 6 bases, J lost 8 bases, and 10 bases lay in between. The CDR3 loop is CASRDRGEAFF. The CDR3 region has the DNA TGTGCCAGCAGGGATCGGGGGGAAGCTTTCTTT.

The J gene is TRBJ2-1, the V gene TRBV4-2; D remains unclear. There are 12 residues in the CDR3. Germline V gives CDR1 LGHNA, CDR2 YNFKEQ. With 3 bases removed from V and 5 bases from J, the gap between germline ends came to 5 bases. Written as DNA, the CDR3 is TGTGCCAGCAGCCATATTAACAATGAGCAGTTCTTC. Translated, it gives CASSHINNEQFF.

The CDR3 protein is CASSLRGGFGYGYTF. The DNA for the CDR3 is TGTGCCAGCAGCTTACGCGGGGGTTTTGGTTATGGCTACACCTTC. The V gene is TRBV7-8, the J gene TRBJ1-2; weak D call: TRBD1 (5 bases). Germline CDR1 and CDR2: SGHVS and FQNEAQ. V lost 2 bases and J 5 bases, leaving 15 bases between the germline ends. The CDR3 covers 15 residues.

The rearrangement joins TRBV5-8 to TRBJ1-3, with D possibly TRBD1 on 6 matching bases. Trimming cost V 9 bases and J 0 bases, with 16 bases left between them. There are 15 residues in the CDR3. The germline V gene has CDR1 SGHTS and CDR2 YDEGEE. The CDR3 reads CATRSRGYSGNTIYF. The CDR3 bases are TGTGCCACCAGATCAAGGGGGTACTCTGGAAACACCATATATTTT. Combining the CDR3 with reference TRBV5-8 and TRBJ1-3 gives the whole variable domain EAGVTQSPTHLIKTRGQQATLRCSPISGHTSVYWYQQALGLGLQFLLWYDEGEERNRGNFPPRFSGRQFPNYSSELNVNALELEDSALYLCATRSRGYSGNTIYFGEGSWLTVV.

The rearrangement uses TRBV3-1 (or the pseudogene TRBV3-2) and TRBJ2-7, with 11 bases matching TRBD2. There are 14 residues in the CDR3. CDR1 is LGHDT and CDR2 is YNNKEL in the germline V gene (reference sequence). With 1 base clipped from V and 6 bases from J, the junction kept 2 bases outside the gene matches. Here the CDR3 reads CASSQGLAGGEQYF. The CDR3 DNA reads as TGTGCCAGCAGCCAAGGGCTAGCGGGAGGCGAGCAGTACTTC.

This clone appeared a few times. J is TRBJ1-1 and V is TRBV12-5; D remains unclear. The length of the CDR3 is 12 residues. Trimming shortened V by 5 bases and J by 4 bases, and 8 bases separated the two germline ends. The germline gives CDR1 LGHNT, CDR2 FRNRAP. CDR3 loop: CASGPSFTEAFF. Written as DNA, the CDR3 is TGTGCTAGTGGTCCCTCTTTCACTGAAGCTTTCTTT.

The rearrangement joins TRBV6-5 to TRBJ2-7; D is unresolved. CDR1 MNHEY and CDR2 SVGAGI come from the germline V gene. The ends were cut back, 2 bases at V and 3 bases at J, with 8 bases in the middle. The CDR3 spans 13 residues. This CDR3 reads CASSYGGYYEQYF. The CDR3 coding sequence is TGTGCCAGCAGTTACGGCGGATACTACGAGCAGTACTTC.

The V and J genes are TRBV5-6 and TRBJ2-6; 9 bases are a match to TRBD1. Germline lookup yields CDR1 SGHDT and CDR2 YYEEEE. The CDR3 is made up of 18 amino acids. The junction had 8 bases not matched to a gene; V was cut back by 2 bases and J by 2 bases. The CDR3 reads CASSFGPGTGTGANVLTF. CDR3 bases: TGTGCCAGCAGCTTTGGTCCCGGGACAGGGACTGGGGCCAACGTCCTGACTTTC.

The J gene is TRBJ2-1, the V gene TRBV6-4; D is uncertain. Trimming took 2 bases from V and 1 from J, leaving 9 bases between them. Germline V gene lookup returns CDR1 MRHNA and CDR2 SNTAGT. This CDR3 has 15 amino acids. In DNA form, the CDR3 reads TGTGCCAGCAGTGACATCGGAGCATCCTACAATGAGCAGTTCTTC. This sequence encodes CASSDIGASYNEQFF.

The table lists this clone with a few counts. V gene TRBV7-9 combines with J gene TRBJ2-1; TRBD2 matches at 11 bases. Losses at the gene ends were 5 bases for V and 5 bases for J; bases not matched to a gene: 5. There are 15 residues in the CDR3. Germline values: CDR1 SEHNR, CDR2 FQNEAQ (reference sequence). The CDR3 region has the DNA TGTGCCAGCAGCAGACTAGCGGGAAAGGACAATGAGCAGTTCTTC. Translated: CASSRLAGKDNEQFF.

The rearrangement joins TRBV2 to TRBJ1-5; D unresolved. V was pared by 6 bases and J by 2 bases, with 11 bases between. The CDR3 extends over 14 amino acids. CDR1 SNHLY and CDR2 FYNNEI come from the germline V gene. The DNA of the CDR3 is TGTGCCAGCAGCGTGAGTCAGGGCAATCAGCCCCAGCATTTT. Protein product: CASSVSQGNQPQHF.

This rearrangement joins TRBV20-1 to TRBJ2-3, with unresolved D. V was shortened by 3 bases and J by 5 bases, with 6 bases between the two germline ends. Looked up from germline, CDR1 is DFQATT and CDR2 is SNEGSKA (reference sequence). There are 11 residues in the CDR3. DNA of the CDR3: TGCAGTGCTAGTGTCCTAGATACGCAGTATTTT. Translated, it gives CSASVLDTQYF.